Listed below are T cell receptor beta chains from one sample, sequenced in a study of shared clonotypes between healthy human individuals. Profiled with immunoSEQ multiplex PCR; TCRdb holds only in-frame clones, not every one. The table shows 1.6 million or so clones, with around 98.5% occurring only once. The material sequenced was naive CD4+ T cells sorted from blood. The source of these receptors is a man in his thirties or forties in good health. Each CDR3 is given with its conserved first and last residue. A D gene is named only where the DNA matches it firmly. Only part of the rows carry a size: once, few, many, or a class if the clone is expanded.

size: .; V: TRBV28; J: TRBJ1-1; D: .; CDR3: CASSPTGTEAFF; DNA: TGTGCCAGCAGCCCGACAGGCACTGAAGCTTTCTTT
size: .; V: TRBV27; J: TRBJ2-1; D: TRBD1; CDR3: CASKGQGAYNEQFF; DNA: TGTGCCAGCAAGGGACAGGGGGCTTACAATGAGCAGTTCTTC
size: .; V: TRBV5-1; J: TRBJ1-1; D: .; CDR3: CASSLGWTGRSPNTEAFF; DNA: TGCGCCAGCAGCTTGGGTTGGACGGGCAGGTCCCCAAACACTGAAGCTTTCTTT
size: .; V: TRBV7-2; J: TRBJ1-4; D: TRBD1; CDR3: CASSLAQGEVTNEKLFF; DNA: TGTGCCAGCAGCTTAGCTCAGGGGGAAGTGACTAATGAAAAACTGTTTTTT
size: .; V: TRBV2; J: TRBJ1-2; D: .; CDR3: CASSVTENYGYTF; DNA: TGTGCCAGCAGTGTCACGGAGAACTATGGCTACACCTTC
size: .; V: TRBV11-3; J: TRBJ2-1; D: .; CDR3: CASSAPGSNEQFF; DNA: TGTGCCAGCAGCGCACCGGGCTCCAATGAGCAGTTCTTC
size: .; V: TRBV7-2; J: TRBJ1-1; D: .; CDR3: CASSKRTGFEAFF; DNA: TGTGCCAGCAGCAAACGGACGGGATTCGAAGCTTTCTTT
size: .; V: TRBV10-1; J: TRBJ2-1; D: .; CDR3: CASSESVTRANEQFF; DNA: TGCGCCAGCAGTGAGTCCGTAACTAGAGCCAATGAGCAGTTCTTC
size: once; V: TRBV9; J: TRBJ2-2; D: TRBD1; CDR3: CASSVGQGAGGELFF; DNA: TGTGCCAGCAGCGTAGGACAGGGGGCGGGCGGGGAGCTGTTTTTT
size: .; V: TRBV28; J: TRBJ1-1; D: .; CDR3: CASIRYTEAFF; DNA: TGTGCCAGCATCCGGTACACTGAAGCTTTCTTT
size: .; V: TRBV2; J: TRBJ2-2; D: .; CDR3: CASSDPGDTGELFF; DNA: TGTGCCAGCAGTGATCCCGGAGACACCGGGGAGCTGTTTTTT
size: .; V: TRBV5-1; J: TRBJ2-3; D: .; CDR3: CASSGGDTDTQYF; DNA: TGCGCCAGCAGCGGTGGGGACACAGATACGCAGTATTTT
size: .; V: TRBV6-5; J: TRBJ1-3; D: TRBD1; CDR3: CASSWSQGTGNTIYF; DNA: TGTGCCAGCAGTTGGTCACAGGGGACTGGAAACACCATATATTTT
size: .; V: TRBV14; J: TRBJ2-5; D: TRBD1; CDR3: CASSPTGGASGETQYF; DNA: TGTGCCAGCAGCCCAACAGGGGGCGCGTCCGGGGAGACCCAGTACTTC
size: once; V: TRBV6-5; J: TRBJ1-1; D: .; CDR3: CASSYRDMNTEAFF; DNA: TGTGCCAGCAGTTACCGGGATATGAACACTGAAGCTTTCTTT
size: .; V: TRBV25-1; J: TRBJ2-5; D: .; CDR3: CASSADRAQYF; DNA: TGTGCCAGCAGTGCAGATCGGGCCCAGTACTTC
size: .; V: TRBV9; J: TRBJ2-2; D: TRBD2; CDR3: CASSVSSGRETGELFF; DNA: TGTGCCAGCAGCGTCTCTAGCGGGAGGGAAACCGGGGAGCTGTTTTTT
size: .; V: TRBV11-2; J: TRBJ2-7; D: .; CDR3: CASSPSPGTYYEQYF; DNA: TGTGCCAGCAGCCCGTCCCCCGGGACATATTACGAGCAGTACTTC
size: once; V: TRBV9; J: TRBJ2-7; D: .; CDR3: CASSVAPGISYEQYF; DNA: TGTGCCAGCAGCGTAGCGCCAGGGATCTCCTACGAGCAGTACTTC
size: .; V: TRBV7-2; J: TRBJ2-5; D: TRBD2; CDR3: CASGRGGPQETQYF; DNA: TGTGCCAGCGGACGGGGGGGCCCTCAAGAGACCCAGTACTTC
size: .; V: TRBV7-9; J: TRBJ2-7; D: .; CDR3: CASSLGQRGYYEQYF; DNA: TGTGCCAGCAGCTTAGGGCAGAGGGGTTACTACGAGCAGTACTTC
size: .; V: TRBV15; J: TRBJ2-7; D: .; CDR3: CATSRDLGREQYF; DNA: TGTGCCACCAGCAGAGATCTAGGGAGAGAGCAGTACTTC
size: .; V: TRBV11-2; J: TRBJ2-1; D: .; CDR3: CASSLGGLYNEQFF; DNA: TGTGCCAGCAGCTTAGGGGGCCTCTACAATGAGCAGTTCTTC
size: .; V: TRBV5-4; J: TRBJ2-2; D: .; CDR3: CASSLVGVDTGELFF; DNA: TGTGCCAGCAGCTTGGTCGGAGTAGACACCGGGGAGCTGTTTTTT
size: .; V: TRBV11-2; J: TRBJ2-1; D: .; CDR3: CASSLGLINEQFF; DNA: TGTGCCAGCAGCTTGGGACTTATAAATGAGCAGTTCTTC
size: .; V: TRBV29-1; J: TRBJ2-6; D: TRBD1; CDR3: CSVILTPGQGAIGTGANVLTF; DNA: TGCAGCGTTATACTTACCCCGGGACAGGGGGCAATCGGGACTGGGGCCAACGTCCTGACTTTC
size: .; V: TRBV4-2; J: TRBJ2-1; D: .; CDR3: CASSRTDNEQFF; DNA: TGTGCCAGCAGCCGGACCGACAATGAGCAGTTCTTC
size: once; V: TRBV6-1; J: TRBJ1-1; D: .; CDR3: CASSEAGDTEAFF; DNA: TGTGCCAGCAGTGAAGCAGGGGATACTGAAGCTTTCTTT
size: .; V: TRBV7-2; J: TRBJ1-2; D: TRBD1; CDR3: CASSSDRAGDYGYTF; DNA: TGTGCCAGCAGCTCCGACAGGGCCGGAGACTATGGCTACACCTTC
size: .; V: TRBV28; J: TRBJ1-2; D: .; CDR3: CASSLSDSRMDGYTF; DNA: TGTGCCAGCAGTTTATCGGACAGTCGGATGGATGGCTACACCTTC
size: .; V: TRBV14; J: TRBJ2-7; D: .; CDR3: CASSQSGRGAKDEQYF; DNA: TGTGCCAGCAGCCAATCCGGCCGTGGGGCTAAGGACGAGCAGTACTTC
size: .; V: TRBV18; J: TRBJ2-7; D: .; CDR3: CASSPVMSYEQYF; DNA: TGTGCCAGCTCACCAGTTATGTCCTACGAGCAGTACTTC
size: .; V: TRBV19; J: TRBJ1-4; D: TRBD1; CDR3: CASSILSGQFFEKLFF; DNA: TGTGCCAGTAGTATCCTCTCGGGACAGTTCTTTGAAAAACTGTTTTTT
size: .; V: TRBV27; J: TRBJ2-7; D: .; CDR3: CASSLSGYEQYF; DNA: TGTGCCAGCAGTTTATCGGGCTACGAGCAGTACTTC
size: .; V: TRBV14; J: TRBJ1-5; D: .; CDR3: CASSQVQGFIQPQHF; DNA: TGTGCCAGCAGCCAAGTCCAGGGTTTTATTCAGCCCCAGCATTTT
size: .; V: TRBV7-2; J: TRBJ2-4; D: TRBD2; CDR3: CASSSRGVLEIGSKNIQYF; DNA: TGTGCCAGCAGCTCCCGGGGGGTGCTAGAAATTGGTTCCAAAAACATTCAGTACTTC
size: .; V: TRBV6-5; J: TRBJ1-1; D: TRBD1; CDR3: CASIRQGRRTEAFF; DNA: TGTGCCAGCATAAGACAGGGGAGAAGAACTGAAGCTTTCTTT
size: .; V: TRBV11-2; J: TRBJ2-7; D: TRBD2; CDR3: CASSLETGRGNDEQYF; DNA: TGTGCCAGCAGCTTAGAGACCGGGAGGGGTAATGACGAGCAGTACTTC
size: .; V: TRBV7-2; J: TRBJ2-1; D: TRBD2; CDR3: CASSLVWWEGAGNEQFF; DNA: TGTGCCAGCAGCCTTGTATGGTGGGAGGGAGCTGGGAATGAGCAGTTCTTC
size: .; V: TRBV5-4; J: TRBJ2-6; D: TRBD1; CDR3: CASSDEDRAASSGANVLTF; DNA: TGTGCCAGCAGCGATGAGGACAGGGCCGCAAGCTCTGGGGCCAACGTCCTGACTTTC
size: .; V: TRBV5-1; J: TRBJ2-2; D: .; CDR3: CASSSRSGPMPFGGELFF; DNA: TGCGCCAGCAGCTCCAGATCGGGGCCCATGCCCTTTGGCGGGGAGCTGTTTTTT
size: .; V: TRBV4-2; J: TRBJ2-1; D: .; CDR3: CASSQDPIHEQFF; DNA: TGTGCCAGCAGCCAAGATCCTATACATGAGCAGTTCTTC
size: .; V: TRBV7-9; J: TRBJ2-1; D: .; CDR3: CASSLDRAVYNEQFF; DNA: TGTGCCAGCAGCTTAGACAGGGCAGTATACAATGAGCAGTTCTTC
size: .; V: TRBV5-6; J: TRBJ1-2; D: .; CDR3: CASSSPNVFDYGYTF; DNA: TGTGCCAGCAGCTCTCCCAATGTTTTTGACTATGGCTACACCTTC
size: .; V: TRBV6-1; J: TRBJ1-5; D: .; CDR3: CASSVSGNQPQHF; DNA: TGTGCCAGCAGTGTGTCCGGAAATCAGCCCCAGCATTTT
size: .; V: TRBV28; J: TRBJ2-5; D: .; CDR3: CASSIAETQYF; DNA: TGTGCCAGCAGTATTGCTGAGACCCAGTACTTC
size: .; V: TRBV18; J: TRBJ2-1; D: .; CDR3: CASSPNQGINNNEQFF; DNA: TGTGCCAGCTCACCTAATCAGGGAATTAACAATAATGAGCAGTTCTTC
size: .; V: TRBV11-2; J: TRBJ2-7; D: .; CDR3: CASSFRRVPYEQYF; DNA: TGTGCCAGCAGCTTCCGCAGGGTCCCCTACGAGCAGTACTTC
size: .; V: TRBV19; J: TRBJ1-4; D: .; CDR3: CASGGRRHEKLFF; DNA: TGTGCCAGCGGAGGCAGGCGACATGAAAAACTGTTTTTT
size: .; V: TRBV4-3; J: TRBJ2-2; D: .; CDR3: CASSQEGGTTGELFF; DNA: TGCGCCAGCAGCCAAGAAGGGGGTACTACCGGGGAGCTGTTTTTT
size: .; V: TRBV7-2; J: TRBJ1-2; D: TRBD1; CDR3: CASSPRVGQGGYTF; DNA: TGTGCCAGCAGCCCACGGGTGGGACAGGGCGGCTACACCTTC
size: .; V: TRBV28; J: TRBJ2-7; D: .; CDR3: CASSLVSGGEQYF; DNA: TGTGCCAGCAGTTTAGTCTCGGGTGGCGAGCAGTACTTC
size: .; V: TRBV11-2; J: TRBJ2-7; D: .; CDR3: CASRSWGTASSYEQYF; DNA: TGTGCCAGCAGATCATGGGGGACGGCGAGCTCCTACGAGCAGTACTTC